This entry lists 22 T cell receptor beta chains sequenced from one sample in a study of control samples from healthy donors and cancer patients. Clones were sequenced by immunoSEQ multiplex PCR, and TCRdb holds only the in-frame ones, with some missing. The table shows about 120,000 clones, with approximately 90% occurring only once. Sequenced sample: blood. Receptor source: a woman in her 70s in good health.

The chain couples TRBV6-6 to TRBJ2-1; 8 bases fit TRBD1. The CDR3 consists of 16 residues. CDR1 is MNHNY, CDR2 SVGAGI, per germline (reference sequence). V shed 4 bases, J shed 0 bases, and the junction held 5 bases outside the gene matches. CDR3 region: CASSSWTGSSYNEQFF. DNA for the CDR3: TGTGCCAGCAGTTCGTGGACAGGGAGCTCCTACAATGAGCAGTTCTTC.

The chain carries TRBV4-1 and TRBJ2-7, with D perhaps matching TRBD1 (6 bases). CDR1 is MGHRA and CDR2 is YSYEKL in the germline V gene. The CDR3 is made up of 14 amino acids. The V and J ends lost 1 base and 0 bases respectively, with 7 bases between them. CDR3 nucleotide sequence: TGCGCCAGCAGCCAAGTGACAGGCTCCTACGAGCAGTACTTC. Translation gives CASSQVTGSYEQYF.

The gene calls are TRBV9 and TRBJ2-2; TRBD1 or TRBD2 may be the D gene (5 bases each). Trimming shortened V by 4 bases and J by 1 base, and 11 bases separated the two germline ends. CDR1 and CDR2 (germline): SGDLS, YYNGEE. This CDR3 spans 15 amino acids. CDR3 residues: CASSPRGQNTGELFF. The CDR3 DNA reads TGTGCCAGCAGCCCCCGGGGCCAGAACACCGGGGAGCTGTTTTTT.

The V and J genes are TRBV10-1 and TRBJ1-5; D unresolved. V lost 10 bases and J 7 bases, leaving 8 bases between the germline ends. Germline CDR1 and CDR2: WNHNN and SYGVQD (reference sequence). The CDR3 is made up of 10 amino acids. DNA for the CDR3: TGCGCCACCCCTTCCCAGCCCCAGCATTTT. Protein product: CATPSQPQHF.

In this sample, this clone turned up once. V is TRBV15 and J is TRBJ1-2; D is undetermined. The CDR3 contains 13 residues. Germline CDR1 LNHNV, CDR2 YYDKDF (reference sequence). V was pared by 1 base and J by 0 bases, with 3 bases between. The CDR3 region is CATSRGTNYGYTF. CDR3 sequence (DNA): TGTGCCACCAGCAGAGGGACTAACTATGGCTACACCTTC.

This CDR3 reads CATRDGKETQYF. CDR3 sequence (DNA): TGTGCCACCCGGGACGGAAAAGAGACCCAGTACTTC. This chain links TRBV10-3 with TRBJ2-5, with D perhaps assigned TRBD1 or TRBD2 (5 bases each). Germline CDR1 and CDR2: ENHRY and SYGVKD. The CDR3 spans 12 residues. V was clipped by 10 bases and J by 3 bases, with 12 bases between them.

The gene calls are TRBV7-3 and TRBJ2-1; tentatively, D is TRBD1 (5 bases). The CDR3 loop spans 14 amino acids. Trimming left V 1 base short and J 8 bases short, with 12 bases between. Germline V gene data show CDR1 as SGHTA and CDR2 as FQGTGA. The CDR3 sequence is CASSLKRGWDEQFF. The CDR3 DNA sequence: TGTGCCAGCAGCTTAAAAAGGGGTTGGGATGAGCAGTTCTTC.

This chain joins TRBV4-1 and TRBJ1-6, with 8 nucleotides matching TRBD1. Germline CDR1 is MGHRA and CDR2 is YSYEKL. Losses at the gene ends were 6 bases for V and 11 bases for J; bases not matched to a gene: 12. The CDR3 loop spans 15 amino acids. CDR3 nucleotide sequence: TGCGCCAGCAGGACAACCGGGACAGGTCACCCACCCCTCCACTTT. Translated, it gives CASRTTGTGHPPLHF.

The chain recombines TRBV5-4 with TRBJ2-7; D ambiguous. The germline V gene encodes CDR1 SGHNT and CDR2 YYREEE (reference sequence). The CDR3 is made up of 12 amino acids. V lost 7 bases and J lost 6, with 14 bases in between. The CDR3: CASGVAAREQYF. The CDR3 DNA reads TGTGCCAGCGGGGTGGCGGCGCGCGAGCAGTACTTC.

The chain's CDR3 is CASSLEGWSGGELFF. CDR3 nucleotide sequence: TGTGCCAGCAGCTTGGAGGGATGGAGTGGCGGGGAGCTGTTTTTT. The J gene is TRBJ2-2, the V gene TRBV5-4, with D unclear. Trimming took 0 bases from V and 7 from J, leaving 13 bases between them. The CDR3 covers 15 residues. CDR1 is SGHNT, CDR2 YYREEE, per germline (reference sequence).

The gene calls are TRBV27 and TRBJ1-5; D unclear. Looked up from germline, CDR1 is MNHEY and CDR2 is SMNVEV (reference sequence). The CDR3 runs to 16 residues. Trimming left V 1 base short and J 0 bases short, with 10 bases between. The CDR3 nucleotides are TGTGCCAGCAGTTTATTCGGTCCAGCTAGCAATCAGCCCCAGCATTTT. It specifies CASSLFGPASNQPQHF.

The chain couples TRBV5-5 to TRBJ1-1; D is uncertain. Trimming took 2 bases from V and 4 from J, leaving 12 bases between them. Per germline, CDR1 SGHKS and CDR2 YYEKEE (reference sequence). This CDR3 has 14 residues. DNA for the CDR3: TGTGCCAGCAGCTTCGGGCCAAGGAGCACTGAAGCTTTCTTT. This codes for CASSFGPRSTEAFF.

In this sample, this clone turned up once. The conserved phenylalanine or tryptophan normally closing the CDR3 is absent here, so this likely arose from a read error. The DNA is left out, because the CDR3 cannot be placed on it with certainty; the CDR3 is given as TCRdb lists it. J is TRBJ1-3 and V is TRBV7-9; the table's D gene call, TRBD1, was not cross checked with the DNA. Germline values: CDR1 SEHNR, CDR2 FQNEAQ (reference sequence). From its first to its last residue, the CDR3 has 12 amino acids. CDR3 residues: CASSLEDRGCLV.

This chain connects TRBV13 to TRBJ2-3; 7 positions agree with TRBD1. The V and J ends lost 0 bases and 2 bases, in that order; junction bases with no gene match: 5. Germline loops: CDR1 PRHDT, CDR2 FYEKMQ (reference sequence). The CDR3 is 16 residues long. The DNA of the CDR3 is TGTGCCAGCAGCTTAGGCCGGCAGGGGGACACAGATACGCAGTATTTT. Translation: CASSLGRQGDTDTQYF.

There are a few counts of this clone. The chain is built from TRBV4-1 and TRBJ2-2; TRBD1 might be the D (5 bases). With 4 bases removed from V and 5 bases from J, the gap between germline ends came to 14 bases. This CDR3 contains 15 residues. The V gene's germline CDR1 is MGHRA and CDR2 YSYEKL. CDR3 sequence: CASSPSTDLTGELFF. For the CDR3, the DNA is TGCGCCAGCAGCCCATCGACAGATTTGACCGGGGAGCTGTTTTTT.

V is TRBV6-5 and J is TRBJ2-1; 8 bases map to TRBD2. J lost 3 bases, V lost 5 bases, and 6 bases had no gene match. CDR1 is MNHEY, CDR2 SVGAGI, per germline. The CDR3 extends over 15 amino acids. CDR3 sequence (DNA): TGTGCCAGCAGTCTTAGCGGGGAGTTCTACAATGAGCAGTTCTTC. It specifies CASSLSGEFYNEQFF.

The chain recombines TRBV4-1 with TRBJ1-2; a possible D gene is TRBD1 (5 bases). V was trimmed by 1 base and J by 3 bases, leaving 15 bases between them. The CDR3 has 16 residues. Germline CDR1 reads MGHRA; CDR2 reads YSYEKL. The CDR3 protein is CASSQVSGDWHYGYTF. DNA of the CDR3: TGCGCCAGCAGCCAAGTCAGCGGGGACTGGCACTATGGCTACACCTTC.

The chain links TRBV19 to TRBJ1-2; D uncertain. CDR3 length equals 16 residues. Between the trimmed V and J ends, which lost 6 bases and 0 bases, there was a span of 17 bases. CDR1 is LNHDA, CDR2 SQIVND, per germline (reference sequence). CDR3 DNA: TGTGCCAGTAGCGTCGTACTTGCTCAAGCTAACTATGGCTACACCTTC. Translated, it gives CASSVVLAQANYGYTF.

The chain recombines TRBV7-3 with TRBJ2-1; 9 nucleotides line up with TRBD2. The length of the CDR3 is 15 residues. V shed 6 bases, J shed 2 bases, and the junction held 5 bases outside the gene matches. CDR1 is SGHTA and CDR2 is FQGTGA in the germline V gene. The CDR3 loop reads CASSQSGGTYNEQFF. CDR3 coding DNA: TGTGCCAGCAGTCAGAGCGGGGGGACCTACAATGAGCAGTTCTTC.

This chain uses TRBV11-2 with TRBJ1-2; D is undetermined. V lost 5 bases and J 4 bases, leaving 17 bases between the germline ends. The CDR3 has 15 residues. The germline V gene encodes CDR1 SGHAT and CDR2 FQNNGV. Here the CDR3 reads CASSPDGSLGYGYTF. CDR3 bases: TGTGCCAGCAGCCCGGATGGGAGCCTCGGCTATGGCTACACCTTC.

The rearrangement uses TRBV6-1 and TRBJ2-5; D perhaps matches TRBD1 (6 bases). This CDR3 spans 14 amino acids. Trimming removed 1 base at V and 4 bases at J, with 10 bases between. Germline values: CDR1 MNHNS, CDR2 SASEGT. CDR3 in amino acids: CASSEVIGGETQYF. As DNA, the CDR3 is TGTGCCAGCAGTGAAGTTATAGGGGGAGAGACCCAGTACTTC.

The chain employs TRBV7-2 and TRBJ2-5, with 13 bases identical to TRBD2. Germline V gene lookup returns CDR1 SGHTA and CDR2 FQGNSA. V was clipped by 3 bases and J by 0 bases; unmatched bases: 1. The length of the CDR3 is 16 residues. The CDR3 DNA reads TGTGCCAGCAGCTTGACTAGCGGGGGGTACCAAGAGACCCAGTACTTC. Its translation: CASSLTSGGYQETQYF.